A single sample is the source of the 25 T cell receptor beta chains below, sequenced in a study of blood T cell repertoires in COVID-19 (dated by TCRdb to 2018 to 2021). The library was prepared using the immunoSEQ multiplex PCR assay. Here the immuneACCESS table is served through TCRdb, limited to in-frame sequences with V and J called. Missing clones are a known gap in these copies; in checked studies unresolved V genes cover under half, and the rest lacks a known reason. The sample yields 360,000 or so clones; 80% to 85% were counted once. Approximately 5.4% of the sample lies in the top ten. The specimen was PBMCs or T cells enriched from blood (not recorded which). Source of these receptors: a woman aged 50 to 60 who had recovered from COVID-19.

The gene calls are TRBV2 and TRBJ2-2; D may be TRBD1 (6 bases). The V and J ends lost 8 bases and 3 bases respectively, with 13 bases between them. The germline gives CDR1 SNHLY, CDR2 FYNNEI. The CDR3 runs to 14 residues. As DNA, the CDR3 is TGTGCCAGCTGTAGGGCAGGGGACACCGGGGAGCTGTTTTTT. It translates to CASCRAGDTGELFF.

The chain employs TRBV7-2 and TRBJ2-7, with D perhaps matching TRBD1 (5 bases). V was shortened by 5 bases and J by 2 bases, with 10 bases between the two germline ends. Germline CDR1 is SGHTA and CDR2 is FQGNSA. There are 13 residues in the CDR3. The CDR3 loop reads CASSPVGPYEQYF. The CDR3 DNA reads TGTGCCAGCAGCCCCGTGGGGCCCTACGAGCAGTACTTC. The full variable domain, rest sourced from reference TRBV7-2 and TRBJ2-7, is GAGVSQSPSNKVTEKGKDVELRCDPISGHTALYWYRQSLGQGLEFLIYFQGNSAPDKSGLPSDRFSAERTGGSVSTLTIQRTQQEDSAVYLCASSPVGPYEQYFGPGTRLTVT.

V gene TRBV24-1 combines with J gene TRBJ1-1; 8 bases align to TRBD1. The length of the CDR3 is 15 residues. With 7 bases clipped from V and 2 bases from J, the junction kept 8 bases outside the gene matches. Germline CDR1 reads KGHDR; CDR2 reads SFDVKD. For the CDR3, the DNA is TGTGCCACCAGACCAGGACAGGGAGGTAACACTGAAGCTTTCTTT. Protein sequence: CATRPGQGGNTEAFF.

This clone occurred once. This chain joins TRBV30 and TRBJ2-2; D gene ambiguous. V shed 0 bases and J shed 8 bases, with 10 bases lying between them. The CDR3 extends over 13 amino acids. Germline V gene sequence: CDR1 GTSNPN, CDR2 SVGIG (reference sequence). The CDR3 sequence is CAWSVLLVGELFF. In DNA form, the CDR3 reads TGTGCCTGGAGTGTACTTCTGGTGGGGGAGCTGTTTTTT.

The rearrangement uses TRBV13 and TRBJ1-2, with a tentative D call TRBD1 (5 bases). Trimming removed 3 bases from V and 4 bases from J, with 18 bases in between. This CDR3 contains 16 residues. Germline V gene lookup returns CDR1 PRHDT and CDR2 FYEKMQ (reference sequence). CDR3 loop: CASSFANSGGSYGYTF. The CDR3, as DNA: TGTGCCAGCAGCTTTGCAAATAGTGGGGGGAGCTATGGCTACACCTTC.

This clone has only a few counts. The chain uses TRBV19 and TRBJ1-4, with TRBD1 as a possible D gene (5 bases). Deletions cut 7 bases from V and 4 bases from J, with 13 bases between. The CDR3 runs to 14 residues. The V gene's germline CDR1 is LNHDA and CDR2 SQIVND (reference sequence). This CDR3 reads CASTLWGGNEKLFF. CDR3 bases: TGTGCCAGTACCCTGTGGGGGGGTAATGAAAAACTGTTTTTT.

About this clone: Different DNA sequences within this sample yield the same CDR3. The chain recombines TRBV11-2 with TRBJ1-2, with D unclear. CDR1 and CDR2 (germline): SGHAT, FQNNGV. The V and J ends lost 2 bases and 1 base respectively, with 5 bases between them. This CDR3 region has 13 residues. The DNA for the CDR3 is TGTGCCAGCAGCTTAAACAGTAACTATGGCTACACCTTC. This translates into CASSLNSNYGYTF.

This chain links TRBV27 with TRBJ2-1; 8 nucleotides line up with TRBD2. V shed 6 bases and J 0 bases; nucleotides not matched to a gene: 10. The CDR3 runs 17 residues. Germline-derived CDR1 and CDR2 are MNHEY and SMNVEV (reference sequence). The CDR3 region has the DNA TGTGCCAGCAGACCCCCGAGAAGCGGGAGCTCCTACAATGAGCAGTTCTTC. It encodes CASRPPRSGSSYNEQFF.

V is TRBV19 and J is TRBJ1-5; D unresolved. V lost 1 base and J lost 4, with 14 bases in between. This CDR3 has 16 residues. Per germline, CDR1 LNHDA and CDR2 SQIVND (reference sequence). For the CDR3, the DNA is TGTGCCAGTAGTATAGTACTCGGCGGAGCAAATCAGCCCCAGCATTTT. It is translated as CASSIVLGGANQPQHF. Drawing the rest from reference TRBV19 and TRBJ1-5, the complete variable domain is DGGITQSPKYLFRKEGQNVTLSCEQNLNHDAMYWYRQDPGQGLRLIYYSQIVNDFQKGDIAEGYSVSREKKESFPLTVTSAQKNPTAFYLCASSIVLGGANQPQHFGDGTRLSIL.

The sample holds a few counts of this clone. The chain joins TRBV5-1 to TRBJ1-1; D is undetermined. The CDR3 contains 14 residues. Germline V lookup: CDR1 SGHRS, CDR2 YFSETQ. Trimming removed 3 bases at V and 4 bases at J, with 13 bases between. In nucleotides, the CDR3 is TGCGCCAGCAGCTCGGGGTTGGAGGGCACTGAAGCTTTCTTT. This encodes CASSSGLEGTEAFF.

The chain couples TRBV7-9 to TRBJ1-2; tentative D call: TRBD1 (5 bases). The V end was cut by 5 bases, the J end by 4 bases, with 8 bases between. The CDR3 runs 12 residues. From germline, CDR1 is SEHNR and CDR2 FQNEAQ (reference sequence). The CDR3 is CASSPDSYGYTF. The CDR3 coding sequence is TGTGCCAGCAGCCCAGACAGCTATGGCTACACCTTC.

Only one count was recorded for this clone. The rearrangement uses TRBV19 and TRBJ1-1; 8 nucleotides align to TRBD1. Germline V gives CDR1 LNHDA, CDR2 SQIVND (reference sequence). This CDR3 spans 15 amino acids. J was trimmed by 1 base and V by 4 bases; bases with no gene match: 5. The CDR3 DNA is TGTGCCAGTAGTAGGACCGGGACAGGGAACACTGAAGCTTTCTTT. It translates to CASSRTGTGNTEAFF.

This CDR3 is CATSKRREGTVPIYGYTF. Here the CDR3 DNA reads TGTGCCACCAGCAAACGCCGAGAGGGGACAGTACCCATCTATGGCTACACCTTC. V is TRBV15 and J is TRBJ1-2; 7 bases are a match to TRBD1. Germline V CDR1 and CDR2: LNHNV, YYDKDF (reference sequence). Trimming removed 4 bases from V and 4 bases from J; junction bases left unmatched: 18. The CDR3 length is 18 residues.

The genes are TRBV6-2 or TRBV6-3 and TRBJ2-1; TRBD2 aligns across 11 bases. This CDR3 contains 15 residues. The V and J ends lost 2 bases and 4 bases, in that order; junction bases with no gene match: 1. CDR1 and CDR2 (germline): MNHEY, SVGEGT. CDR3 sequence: CASSYGTSGYNEQFF. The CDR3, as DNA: TGTGCCAGCAGTTACGGGACTAGCGGATACAATGAGCAGTTCTTC.

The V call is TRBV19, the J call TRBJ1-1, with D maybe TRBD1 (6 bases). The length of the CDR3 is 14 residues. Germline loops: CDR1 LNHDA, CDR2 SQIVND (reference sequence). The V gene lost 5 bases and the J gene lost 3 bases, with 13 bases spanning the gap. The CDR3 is CASSPGTKDTEAFF. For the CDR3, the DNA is TGTGCCAGTAGTCCGGGGACAAAGGACACTGAAGCTTTCTTT.

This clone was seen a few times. The CDR3 DNA follows: TGTGCCAGCAGCTTGGATCTAGCGGGAGCGGTCGGGGAGCTGTTTTTT. This translates into CASSLDLAGAVGELFF. V and J are TRBV5-4 and TRBJ2-2; 10 bases match TRBD2. The CDR3 is 16 amino acids. V lost 0 bases and J lost 7; bases outside the gene matches: 6. Germline values: CDR1 SGHNT, CDR2 YYREEE (reference sequence).

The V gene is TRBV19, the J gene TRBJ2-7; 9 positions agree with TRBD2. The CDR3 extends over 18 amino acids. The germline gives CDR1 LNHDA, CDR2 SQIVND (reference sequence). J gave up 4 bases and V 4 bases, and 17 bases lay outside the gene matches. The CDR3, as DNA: TGTGCCAGTAGTACCTACCCGTCCGGGACTAGCTTTCCATACGAGCAGTACTTC. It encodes CASSTYPSGTSFPYEQYF.

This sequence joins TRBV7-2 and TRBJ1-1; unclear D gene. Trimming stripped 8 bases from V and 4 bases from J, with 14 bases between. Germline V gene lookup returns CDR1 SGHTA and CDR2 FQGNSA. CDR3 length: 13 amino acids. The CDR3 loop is CASRRAASTEAFF. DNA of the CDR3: TGTGCCAGCCGGAGGGCGGCGAGCACTGAAGCTTTCTTT.

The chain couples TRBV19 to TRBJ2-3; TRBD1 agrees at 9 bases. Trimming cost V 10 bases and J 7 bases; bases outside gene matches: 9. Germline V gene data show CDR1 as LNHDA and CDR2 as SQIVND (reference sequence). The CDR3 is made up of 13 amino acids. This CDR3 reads CATRDRDQYTQYF. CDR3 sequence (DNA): TGTGCCACCAGGGACAGGGATCAATATACGCAGTATTTT.

CDR3 amino acids: CASSLGTSGIGEQFF. The CDR3 region has the DNA TGTGCCAGCAGCTTGGGGACTAGCGGGATTGGGGAGCAGTTCTTC. The genes are TRBV5-8 and TRBJ2-1; 12 nucleotides agree with TRBD2. V shed 0 bases, J shed 10 bases, and the junction held 5 bases outside the gene matches. The CDR3 has 15 amino acids. CDR1 and CDR2 from the germline V gene are SGHTS and YDEGEE.

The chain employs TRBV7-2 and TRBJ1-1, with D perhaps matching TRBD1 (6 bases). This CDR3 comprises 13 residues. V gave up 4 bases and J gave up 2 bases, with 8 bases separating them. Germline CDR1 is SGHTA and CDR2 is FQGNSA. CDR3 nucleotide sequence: TGTGCCAGCAGCTCGGGGGGCAACACTGAAGCTTTCTTT. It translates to CASSSGGNTEAFF.

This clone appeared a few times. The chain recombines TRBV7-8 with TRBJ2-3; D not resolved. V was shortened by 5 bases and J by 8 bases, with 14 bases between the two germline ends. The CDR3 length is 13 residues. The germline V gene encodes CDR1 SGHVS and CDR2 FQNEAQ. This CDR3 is CASSPMTTGTQYF. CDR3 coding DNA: TGTGCCAGCAGCCCTATGACGACGGGTACGCAGTATTTT.

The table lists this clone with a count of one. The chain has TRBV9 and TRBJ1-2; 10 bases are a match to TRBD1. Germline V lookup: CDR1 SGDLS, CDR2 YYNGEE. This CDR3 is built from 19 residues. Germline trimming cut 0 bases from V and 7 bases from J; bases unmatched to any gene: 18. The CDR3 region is CASSVDHWTGGVSSGGYTF. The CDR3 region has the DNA TGTGCCAGCAGCGTAGATCATTGGACAGGGGGAGTATCTTCAGGTGGCTACACCTTC.

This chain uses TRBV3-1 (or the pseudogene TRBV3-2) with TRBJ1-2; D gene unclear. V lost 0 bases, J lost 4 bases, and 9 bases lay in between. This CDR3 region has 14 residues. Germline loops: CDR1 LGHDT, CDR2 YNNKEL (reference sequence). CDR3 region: CASSQDRGLYGYTF. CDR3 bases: TGTGCCAGCAGCCAAGATCGAGGCCTCTATGGCTACACCTTC.

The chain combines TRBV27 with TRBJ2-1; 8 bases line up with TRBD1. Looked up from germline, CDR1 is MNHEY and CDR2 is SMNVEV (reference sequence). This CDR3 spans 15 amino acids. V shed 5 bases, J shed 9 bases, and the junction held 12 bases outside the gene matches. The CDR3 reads CASSPTTGAFGEQFF. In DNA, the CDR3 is TGTGCCAGCAGTCCTACGACAGGGGCTTTCGGTGAGCAGTTCTTC.